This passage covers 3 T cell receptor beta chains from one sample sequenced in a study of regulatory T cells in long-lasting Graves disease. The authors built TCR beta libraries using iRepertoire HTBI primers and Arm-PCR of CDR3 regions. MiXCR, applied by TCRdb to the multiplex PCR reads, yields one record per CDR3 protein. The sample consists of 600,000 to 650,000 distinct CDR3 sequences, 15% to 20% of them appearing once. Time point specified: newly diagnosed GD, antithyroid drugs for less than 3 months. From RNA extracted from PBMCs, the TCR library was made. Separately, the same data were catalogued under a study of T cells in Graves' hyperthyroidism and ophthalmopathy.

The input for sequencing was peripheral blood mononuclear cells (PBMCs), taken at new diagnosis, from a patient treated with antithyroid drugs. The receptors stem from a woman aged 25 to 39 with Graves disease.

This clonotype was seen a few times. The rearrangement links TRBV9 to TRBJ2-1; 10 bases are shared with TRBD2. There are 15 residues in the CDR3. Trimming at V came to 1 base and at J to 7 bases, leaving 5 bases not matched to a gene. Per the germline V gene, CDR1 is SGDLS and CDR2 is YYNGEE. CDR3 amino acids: CASSVSSGRTNEQFF. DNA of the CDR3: TGTGCCAGCAGCGTATCTAGCGGGAGAACAAATGAGCAGTTCTTC.

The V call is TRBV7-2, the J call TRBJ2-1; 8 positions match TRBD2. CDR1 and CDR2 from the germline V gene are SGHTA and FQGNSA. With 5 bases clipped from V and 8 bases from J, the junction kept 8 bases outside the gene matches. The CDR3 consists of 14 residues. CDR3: CASSAGLAVDEQFF. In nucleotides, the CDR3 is TGTGCCAGCAGCGCCGGACTAGCCGTGGATGAGCAGTTCTTC. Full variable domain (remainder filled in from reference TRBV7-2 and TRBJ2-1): GAGVSQSPSNKVTEKGKDVELRCDPISGHTALYWYRQSLGQGLEFLIYFQGNSAPDKSGLPSDRFSAERTGGSVSTLTIQRTQQEDSAVYLCASSAGLAVDEQFFGPGTRLTVL.

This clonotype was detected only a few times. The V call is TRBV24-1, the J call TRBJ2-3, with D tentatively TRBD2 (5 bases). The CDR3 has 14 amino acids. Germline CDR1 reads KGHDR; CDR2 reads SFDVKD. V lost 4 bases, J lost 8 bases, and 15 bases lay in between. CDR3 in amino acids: CATSDNGLGGTQYF. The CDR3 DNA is TGTGCCACCAGTGACAACGGACTCGGCGGTACGCAGTATTTT.